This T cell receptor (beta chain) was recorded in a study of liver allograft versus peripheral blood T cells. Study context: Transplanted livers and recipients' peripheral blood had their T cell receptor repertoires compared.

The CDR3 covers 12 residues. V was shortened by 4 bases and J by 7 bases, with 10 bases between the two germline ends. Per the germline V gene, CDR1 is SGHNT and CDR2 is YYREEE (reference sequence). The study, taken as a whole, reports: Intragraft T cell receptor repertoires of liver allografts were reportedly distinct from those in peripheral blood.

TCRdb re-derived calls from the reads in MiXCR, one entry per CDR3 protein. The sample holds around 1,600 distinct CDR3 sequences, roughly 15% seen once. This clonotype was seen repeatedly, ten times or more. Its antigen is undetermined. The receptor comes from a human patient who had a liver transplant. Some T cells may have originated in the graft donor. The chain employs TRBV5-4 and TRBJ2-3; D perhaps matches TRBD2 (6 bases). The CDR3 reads CASSQGGNTQYF. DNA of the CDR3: TGTGCCAGCAGCCAGGGCGGGAATACGCAGTATTTT. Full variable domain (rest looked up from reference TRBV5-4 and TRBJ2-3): ETGVTQSPTHLIKTRGQQVTLRCSSQSGHNTVSWYQQALGQGPQFIFQYYREEENGRGNFPPRFSGLQFPNYSSELNVNALELDDSALYLCASSQGGNTQYFGPGTRLTVL.